Listed below are T cell receptor beta chains from one sample, sequenced in a study of shared clonotypes between healthy human individuals. This table comes from immunoSEQ multiplex PCR, and its TCRdb copy is limited to in-frame clones, with some not included. This sample yields about 990,000 clones, of which more than 75% are seen a single time; 0.5% to 0.65% belongs to the top ten. The specimen sequenced was memory CD4+ T cells from PBMCs. The receptors here all came from a young man in good health. Some clones in this sample may be carry-over from other donors' samples. Both conserved end residues are part of each CDR3. Fields, in order: V gene, D gene, J gene, CDR3 length, clone size, CDR3 DNA, CDR3 protein. D genes are given only for firm matches. Only part of the rows carry a size: once, few, many, or a class if the clone is expanded.

TRBV9	TRBD1	TRBJ1-4	14	.	TGTGCCAGCAGCTCGGGGACAGGGTATGAAAAACTGTTTTTT	CASSSGTGYEKLFF
TRBV18	.	TRBJ1-4	16	.	TGTGCCAGCTCACCTCTGGCTGGAGCAACTAATGAAAAACTGTTTTTT	CASSPLAGATNEKLFF
TRBV5-1	TRBD2	TRBJ2-3	16	.	TGCGCCAGCAGACGTTGGCTAGCGGGATCCACAGATACGCAGTATTTT	CASRRWLAGSTDTQYF
TRBV29-1	.	TRBJ2-6	15	.	TGCAGCGTTGAAGATCCGAACTCTGGGGCCAACGTCCTGACTTTC	CSVEDPNSGANVLTF
TRBV7-2	TRBD1	TRBJ1-4	15	many	TGTGCCAGCAGCTTGACAGGGCCAACTAATGAAAAACTGTTTTTT	CASSLTGPTNEKLFF
TRBV30	.	TRBJ2-2	16	.	TGTGCCTGGAGTGTACAGGACCGCGGGCGAACCGGGGAGCTGTTTTTT	CAWSVQDRGRTGELFF
TRBV5-1	TRBD1	TRBJ1-3	15	.	TGCGCCAGCAGCGCCGGGGACAGGGTAGGAAACACCATATATTTT	CASSAGDRVGNTIYF
TRBV18	.	TRBJ2-7	11	few	TGTGCCAGCTCACCCGACTACGAGCAGTACTTC	CASSPDYEQYF
TRBV28	.	TRBJ1-2	14	.	TGTGCCAGCAGCAGTGACGGGGCTAACTATGGCTACACCTTC	CASSSDGANYGYTF
TRBV6-6	TRBD1	TRBJ1-6	15	once	TGTGCCAGCAGTTACTCGGGGACAGTGGTATCACCCCTCCACTTT	CASSYSGTVVSPLHF
TRBV18	.	TRBJ2-2	16	many	TGTGCCAGCTCACAGTATTTAGGAGTGAACACCGGGGAGCTGTTTTTT	CASSQYLGVNTGELFF
TRBV7-2	.	TRBJ1-5	15	.	TGTGCCAGCAGCTTATGGGGCGGGCTGGGCCAGCCCCAGCATTTT	CASSLWGGLGQPQHF
TRBV28	.	TRBJ2-5	12	once	TGTGCCAGCAGTTCCGGGAGAGAGACCCAGTACTTC	CASSSGRETQYF
TRBV11-2	.	TRBJ1-2	16	.	TGTGCCAGCAGCTTAGATCGGCGGGGCGCGAGCTATGGCTACACCTTC	CASSLDRRGASYGYTF